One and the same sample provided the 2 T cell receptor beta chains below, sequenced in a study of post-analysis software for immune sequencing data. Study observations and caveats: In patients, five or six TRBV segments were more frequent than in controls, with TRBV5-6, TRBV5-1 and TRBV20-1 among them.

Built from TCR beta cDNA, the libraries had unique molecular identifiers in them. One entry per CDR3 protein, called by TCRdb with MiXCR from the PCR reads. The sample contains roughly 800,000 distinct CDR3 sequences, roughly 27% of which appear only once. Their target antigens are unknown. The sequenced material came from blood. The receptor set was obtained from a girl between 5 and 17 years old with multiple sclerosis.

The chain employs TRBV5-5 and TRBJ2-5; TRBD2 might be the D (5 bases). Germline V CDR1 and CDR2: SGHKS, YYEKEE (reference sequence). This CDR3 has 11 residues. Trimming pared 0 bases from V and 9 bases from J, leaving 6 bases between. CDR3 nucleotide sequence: TGTGCCAGCAGCTTGGACGGGGCCCAGTACTTC. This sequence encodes CASSLDGAQYF.

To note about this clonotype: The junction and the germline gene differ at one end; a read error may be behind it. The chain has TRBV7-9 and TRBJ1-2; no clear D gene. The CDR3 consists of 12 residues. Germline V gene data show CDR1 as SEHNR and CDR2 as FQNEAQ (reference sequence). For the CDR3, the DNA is TGTTCCAGCAGGACCGAAGACTATGGCTACACCTTC. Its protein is CSSRTEDYGYTF.